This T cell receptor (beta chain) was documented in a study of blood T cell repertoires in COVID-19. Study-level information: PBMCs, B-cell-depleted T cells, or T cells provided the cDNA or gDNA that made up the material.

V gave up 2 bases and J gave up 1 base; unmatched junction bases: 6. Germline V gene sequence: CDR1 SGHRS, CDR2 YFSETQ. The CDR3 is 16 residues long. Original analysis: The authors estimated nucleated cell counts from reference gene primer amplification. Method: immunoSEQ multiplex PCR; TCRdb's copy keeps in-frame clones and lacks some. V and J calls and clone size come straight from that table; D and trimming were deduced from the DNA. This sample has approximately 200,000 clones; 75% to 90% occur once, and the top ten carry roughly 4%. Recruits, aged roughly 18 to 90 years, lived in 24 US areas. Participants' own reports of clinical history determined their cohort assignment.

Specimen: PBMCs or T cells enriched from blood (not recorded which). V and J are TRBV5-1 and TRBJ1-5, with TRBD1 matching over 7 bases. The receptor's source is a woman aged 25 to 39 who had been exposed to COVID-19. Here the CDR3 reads CASSLGQVGSNQPQHF. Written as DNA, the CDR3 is TGCGCCAGCAGCTTAGGACAGGTAGGGAGCAATCAGCCCCAGCATTTT.